This passage covers 2 T cell receptor beta chains from one sample sequenced in a study of blood T cell repertoires in COVID-19. The assay was immunoSEQ multiplex PCR, and TCRdb's table has in-frame clones only and misses some. The table records tens of thousands of clones, 65% to 90% of them present only once. The sample was peripheral blood. The receptors originated from a man between 45 and 60 years old with COVID-19, enrolled during active disease.

About this clone: Other nucleotide sequences in the sample specify the same CDR3. The V call is TRBV7-9, the J call TRBJ1-4, with D maybe TRBD1 (6 bases). Trimming took 1 base from V and 4 from J, leaving 7 bases between them. The CDR3 is 14 amino acids. Germline V gene data show CDR1 as SEHNR and CDR2 as FQNEAQ (reference sequence). The CDR3 is CASSLGQVNEKLFF. CDR3 coding DNA: TGTGCCAGCAGCTTAGGACAGGTTAATGAAAAACTGTTTTTT.

This chain uses TRBV6-1 with TRBJ2-1, with 14 bases that match TRBD2. CDR3 size: 16 residues. Per germline, CDR1 MNHNS and CDR2 SASEGT. J lost 10 bases, V lost 3 bases, and 8 bases had no gene match. The CDR3 spells CASSDRLAGGPREQFF. CDR3 bases: TGTGCCAGCAGTGACCGACTAGCGGGAGGGCCCAGAGAGCAGTTCTTC.